These T cell receptor beta chains were read from a single sample in a study of shared clonotypes between healthy human individuals. Here immunoSEQ multiplex PCR was the method, and the copy in TCRdb shows in-frame clones only, minus some. In the table there are more than 550,000 clones, roughly 94% of which are singletons. The sequencing input was naive CD8+ T cells sorted from blood. The source of these receptors is a man in his thirties or forties in good health. The CDR3 runs from the conserved cysteine through the conserved F or W. A D gene is named only where the DNA matches it firmly. Clone size, where shown, is once, few, many, or a class for clones that have expanded.

d_call clone_size j_call v_call cdr3_length cdr3_aa cdr3_nt
TRBD1 once TRBJ2-3 TRBV27 16 CASSSLDRGHTDTQYF TGTGCCAGCAGTTCCCTCGACAGGGGGCACACAGATACGCAGTATTTT
. . TRBJ1-3 TRBV19 15 CASSNLAFSGNTIYF TGTGCCAGTAGCAACCTCGCCTTCTCTGGAAACACCATATATTTT
. . TRBJ2-7 TRBV6-4 9 CASSGEQYF TGTGCCAGCAGTGGGGAGCAGTACTTC
TRBD2 . TRBJ2-7 TRBV7-2 15 CASSSPGLMAYEQYF TGTGCCAGCAGCTCTCCGGGACTAATGGCTTACGAGCAGTACTTC
TRBD2 . TRBJ2-3 TRBV4-3 17 CASSQQTAGLDNRKQYF TGCGCCAGCAGCCAACAAACCGCGGGACTAGACAATAGGAAGCAGTATTTT
TRBD1 few TRBJ2-3 TRBV6-6 15 CASSYRTGMEDTQYF TGTGCCAGCAGTTATCGGACAGGGATGGAAGATACGCAGTATTTT
TRBD1 once TRBJ2-2 TRBV18 16 CASSPLDRVDTGELFF TGTGCCAGCTCACCGCTCGACAGGGTGGACACCGGGGAGCTGTTTTTT
. once TRBJ2-7 TRBV7-6 15 CASSLVEEGEGEQYF TGTGCCAGCAGCTTAGTGGAAGAGGGGGAGGGCGAGCAGTACTTC
. . TRBJ1-3 TRBV28 14 CASRSQGSGNTIYF TGTGCCAGCAGATCACAGGGTTCTGGAAACACCATATATTTT
. . TRBJ2-7 TRBV18 15 CASSPPVGSSYEQYF TGTGCCAGCTCACCACCTGTCGGGAGCTCCTACGAGCAGTACTTC
. . TRBJ2-1 TRBV9 15 CASSVQGEPLNEQFF TGTGCCAGCAGCGTTCAGGGCGAGCCGCTAAATGAGCAGTTCTTC
. . TRBJ2-1 TRBV12-5 12 CASAPSQNEQFF TGTGCTAGTGCGCCGAGCCAAAATGAGCAGTTCTTC
. . TRBJ2-2 TRBV9 18 CASSARKGGVVLPGELFF TGTGCCAGCAGCGCGAGGAAAGGGGGTGTAGTACTACCCGGGGAGCTGTTTTTT
. . TRBJ2-7 TRBV7-6 12 CASSPHSGEQYF TGTGCCAGCAGCCCTCATTCTGGCGAGCAGTACTTC
. . TRBJ2-7 TRBV6-1 14 CASSLRRPSYEQYF TGTGCCAGCAGCCTTAGGCGTCCCTCCTACGAGCAGTACTTC